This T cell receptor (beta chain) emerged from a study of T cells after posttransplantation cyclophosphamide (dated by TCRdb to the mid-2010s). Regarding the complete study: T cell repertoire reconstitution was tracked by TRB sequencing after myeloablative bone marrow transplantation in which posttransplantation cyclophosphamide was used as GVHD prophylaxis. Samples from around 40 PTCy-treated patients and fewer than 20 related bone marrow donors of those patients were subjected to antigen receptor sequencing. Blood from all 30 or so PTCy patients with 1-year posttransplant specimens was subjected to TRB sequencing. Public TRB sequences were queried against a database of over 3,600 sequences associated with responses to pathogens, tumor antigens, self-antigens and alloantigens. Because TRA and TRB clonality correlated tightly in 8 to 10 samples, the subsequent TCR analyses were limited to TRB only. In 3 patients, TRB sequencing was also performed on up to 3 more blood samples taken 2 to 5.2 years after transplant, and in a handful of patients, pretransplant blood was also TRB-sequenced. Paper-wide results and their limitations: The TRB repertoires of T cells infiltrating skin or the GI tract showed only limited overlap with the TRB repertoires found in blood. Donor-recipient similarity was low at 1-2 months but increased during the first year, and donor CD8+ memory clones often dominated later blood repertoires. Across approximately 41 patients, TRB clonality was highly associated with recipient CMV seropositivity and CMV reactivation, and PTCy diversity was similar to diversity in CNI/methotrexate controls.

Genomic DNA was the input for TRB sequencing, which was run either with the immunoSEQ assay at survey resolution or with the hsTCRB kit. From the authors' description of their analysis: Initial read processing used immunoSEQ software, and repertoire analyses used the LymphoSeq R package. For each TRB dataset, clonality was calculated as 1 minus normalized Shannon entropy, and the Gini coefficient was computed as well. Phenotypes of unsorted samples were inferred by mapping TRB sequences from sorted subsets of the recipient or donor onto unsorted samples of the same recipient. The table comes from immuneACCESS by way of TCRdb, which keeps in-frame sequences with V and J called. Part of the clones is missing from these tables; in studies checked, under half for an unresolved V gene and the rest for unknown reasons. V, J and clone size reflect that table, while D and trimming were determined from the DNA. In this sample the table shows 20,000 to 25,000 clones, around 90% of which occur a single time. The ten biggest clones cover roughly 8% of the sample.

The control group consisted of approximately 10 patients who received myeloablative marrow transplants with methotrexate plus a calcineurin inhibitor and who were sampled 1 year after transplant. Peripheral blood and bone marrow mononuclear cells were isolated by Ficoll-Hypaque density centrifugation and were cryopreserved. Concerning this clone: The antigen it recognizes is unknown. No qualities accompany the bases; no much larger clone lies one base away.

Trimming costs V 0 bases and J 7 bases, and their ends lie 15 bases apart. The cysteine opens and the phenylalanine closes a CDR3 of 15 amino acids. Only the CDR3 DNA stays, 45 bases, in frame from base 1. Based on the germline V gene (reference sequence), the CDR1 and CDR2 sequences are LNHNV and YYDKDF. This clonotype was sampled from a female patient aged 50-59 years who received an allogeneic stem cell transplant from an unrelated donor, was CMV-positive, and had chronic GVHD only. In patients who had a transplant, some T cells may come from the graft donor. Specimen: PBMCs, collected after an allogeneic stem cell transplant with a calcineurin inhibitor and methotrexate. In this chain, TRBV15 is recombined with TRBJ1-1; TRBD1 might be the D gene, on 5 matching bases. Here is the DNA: TGTGCCACCAGCAGAGATTTCGGGGGTAGGGGTGAAGCTTTCTTT. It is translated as CATSRDFGGRGEAFF.